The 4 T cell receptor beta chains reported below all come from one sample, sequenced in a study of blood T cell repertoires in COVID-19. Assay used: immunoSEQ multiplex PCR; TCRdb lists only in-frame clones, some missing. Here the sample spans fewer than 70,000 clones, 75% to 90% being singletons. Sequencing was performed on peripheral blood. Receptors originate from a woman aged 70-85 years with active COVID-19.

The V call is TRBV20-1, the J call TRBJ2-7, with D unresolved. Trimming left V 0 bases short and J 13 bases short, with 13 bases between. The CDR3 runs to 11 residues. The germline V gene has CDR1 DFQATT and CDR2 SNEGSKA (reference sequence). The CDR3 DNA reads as TGCAGTGCTAGAGATCTCCCCCGCGTTTACTTC. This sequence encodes CSARDLPRVYF.

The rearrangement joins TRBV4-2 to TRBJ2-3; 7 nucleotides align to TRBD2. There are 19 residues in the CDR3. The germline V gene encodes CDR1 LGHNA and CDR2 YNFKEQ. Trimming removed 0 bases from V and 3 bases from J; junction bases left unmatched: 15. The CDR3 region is CASSQDRFAGRALTDTQYF. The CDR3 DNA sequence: TGTGCCAGCAGCCAAGATCGGTTTGCAGGGAGGGCACTTACAGATACGCAGTATTTT.

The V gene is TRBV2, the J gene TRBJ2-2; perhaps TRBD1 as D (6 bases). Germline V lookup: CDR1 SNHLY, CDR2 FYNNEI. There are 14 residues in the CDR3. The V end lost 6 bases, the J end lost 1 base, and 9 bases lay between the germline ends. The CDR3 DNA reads TGTGCCAGCAGACCGGGACAGAACACCGGGGAGCTGTTTTTT. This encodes CASRPGQNTGELFF.

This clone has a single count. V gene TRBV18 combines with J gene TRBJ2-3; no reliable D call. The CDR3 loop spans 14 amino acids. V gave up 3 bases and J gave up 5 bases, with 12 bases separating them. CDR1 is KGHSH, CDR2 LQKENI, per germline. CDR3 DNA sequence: TGTGCCAGCTCACCGCTAGGAATTGTAGATACGCAGTATTTT. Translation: CASSPLGIVDTQYF.